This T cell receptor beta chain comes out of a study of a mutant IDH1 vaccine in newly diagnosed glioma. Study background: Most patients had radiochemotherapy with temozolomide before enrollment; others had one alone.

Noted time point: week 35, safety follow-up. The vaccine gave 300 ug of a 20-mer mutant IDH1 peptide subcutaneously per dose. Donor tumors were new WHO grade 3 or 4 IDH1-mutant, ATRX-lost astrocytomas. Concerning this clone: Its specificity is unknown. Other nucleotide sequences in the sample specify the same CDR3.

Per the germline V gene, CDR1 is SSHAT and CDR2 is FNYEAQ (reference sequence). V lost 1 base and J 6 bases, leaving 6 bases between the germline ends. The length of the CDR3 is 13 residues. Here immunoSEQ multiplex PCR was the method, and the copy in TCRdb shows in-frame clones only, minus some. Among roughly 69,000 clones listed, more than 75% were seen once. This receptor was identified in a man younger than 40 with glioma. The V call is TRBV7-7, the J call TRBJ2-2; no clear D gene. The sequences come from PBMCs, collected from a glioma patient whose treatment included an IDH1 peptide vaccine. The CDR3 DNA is TGTGCCAGCAGCTTAGACCAAGCCGGGGAGCTGTTTTTT. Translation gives CASSLDQAGELFF.